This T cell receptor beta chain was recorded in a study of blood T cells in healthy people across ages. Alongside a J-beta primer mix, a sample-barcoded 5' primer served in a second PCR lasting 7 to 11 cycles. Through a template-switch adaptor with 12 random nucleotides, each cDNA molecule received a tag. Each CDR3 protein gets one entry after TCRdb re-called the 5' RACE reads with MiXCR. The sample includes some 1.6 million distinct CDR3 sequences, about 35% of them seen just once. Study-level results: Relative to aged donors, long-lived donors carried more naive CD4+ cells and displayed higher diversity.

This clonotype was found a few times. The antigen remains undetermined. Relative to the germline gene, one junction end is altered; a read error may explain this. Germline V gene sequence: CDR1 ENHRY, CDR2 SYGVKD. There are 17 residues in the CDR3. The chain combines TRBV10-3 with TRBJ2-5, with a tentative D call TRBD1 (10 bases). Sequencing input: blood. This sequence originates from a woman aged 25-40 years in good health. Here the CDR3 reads CADWDRGSGGPLEAQYF. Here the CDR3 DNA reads TGTGCCGATTGGGACAGGGGCAGCGGGGGGCCACTAGAGGCCCAGTACTTC.